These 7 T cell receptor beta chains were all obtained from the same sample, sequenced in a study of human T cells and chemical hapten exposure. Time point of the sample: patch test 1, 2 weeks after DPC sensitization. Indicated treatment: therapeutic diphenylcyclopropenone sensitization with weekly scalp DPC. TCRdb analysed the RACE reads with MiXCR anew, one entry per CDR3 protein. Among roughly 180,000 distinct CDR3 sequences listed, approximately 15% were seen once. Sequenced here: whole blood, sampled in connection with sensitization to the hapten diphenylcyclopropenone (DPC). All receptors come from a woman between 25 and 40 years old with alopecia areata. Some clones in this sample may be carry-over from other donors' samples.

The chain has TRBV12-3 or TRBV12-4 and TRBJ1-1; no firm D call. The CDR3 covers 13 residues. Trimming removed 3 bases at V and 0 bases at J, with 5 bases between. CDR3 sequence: CASSFWVNTEAFF. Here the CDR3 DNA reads TGTGCCAGCAGTTTTTGGGTGAACACTGAAGCTTTCTTT.

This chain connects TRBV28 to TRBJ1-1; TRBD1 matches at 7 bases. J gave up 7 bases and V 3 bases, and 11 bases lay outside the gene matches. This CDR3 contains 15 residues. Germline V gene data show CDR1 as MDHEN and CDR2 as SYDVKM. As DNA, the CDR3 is TGTGCCAGCAGTTTTCCTCTCAGGGGGGGAGGTGAAGCTTTCTTT. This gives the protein CASSFPLRGGGEAFF.

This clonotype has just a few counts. The CDR3 region has the DNA TGTGCCAGCGCACCCGGCCAAGCCAAAAACATTCAGTACTTC. This translates into CASAPGQAKNIQYF. V is TRBV28 and J is TRBJ2-4, with unresolved D. The CDR3 is 14 residues long. V was shortened by 8 bases and J by 0 bases, with 11 bases between the two germline ends. The V gene's germline CDR1 is MDHEN and CDR2 SYDVKM. Complete variable domain (other parts from reference TRBV28 and TRBJ2-4): DVKVTQSSRYLVKRTGEKVFLECVQDMDHENMFWYRQDPGLGLRLIYFSYDVKMKEKGDIPEGYSVSREKKERFSLILESASTNQTSMYLCASAPGQAKNIQYFGAGTRLSVL.

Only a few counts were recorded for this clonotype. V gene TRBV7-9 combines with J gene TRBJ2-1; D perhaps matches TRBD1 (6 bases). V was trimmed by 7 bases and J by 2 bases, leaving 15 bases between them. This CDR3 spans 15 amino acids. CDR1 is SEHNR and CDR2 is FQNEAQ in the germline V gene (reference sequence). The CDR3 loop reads CASKIYRDPYNEQFF. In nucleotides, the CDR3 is TGTGCCAGCAAAATCTACAGGGATCCCTACAATGAGCAGTTCTTC.

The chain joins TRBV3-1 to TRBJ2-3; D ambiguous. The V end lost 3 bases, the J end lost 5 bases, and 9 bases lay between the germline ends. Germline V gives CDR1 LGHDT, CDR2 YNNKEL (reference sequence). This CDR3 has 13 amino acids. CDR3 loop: CASSHRTVDTQYF. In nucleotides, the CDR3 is TGTGCCAGCAGCCACAGGACGGTAGATACGCAGTATTTT.

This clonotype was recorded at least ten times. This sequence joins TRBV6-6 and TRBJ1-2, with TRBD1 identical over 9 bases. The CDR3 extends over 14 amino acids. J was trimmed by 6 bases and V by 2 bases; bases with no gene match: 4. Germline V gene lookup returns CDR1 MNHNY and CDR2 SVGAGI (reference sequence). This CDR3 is CASSYRGQGNGYTF. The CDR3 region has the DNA TGTGCCAGCAGTTACCGTGGACAGGGGAATGGCTACACCTTC.

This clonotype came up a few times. The CDR3 protein is CASSQEIGGSYNEQFF. The CDR3 DNA reads as TGCGCCAGCAGCCAAGAAATAGGGGGCTCCTACAATGAGCAGTTCTTC. The chain links TRBV4-3 to TRBJ2-1, with a possible D match to TRBD1 (6 bases). Germline-derived CDR1 and CDR2 are LGHNA and YSLEER. The V gene lost 0 bases and the J gene lost 0 bases, with 9 bases spanning the gap. The CDR3 is 16 residues long.